This T cell receptor beta chain stems from a study of blood T cells in healthy people across ages. Study observations and caveats: Roughly linearly, TCR beta diversity per million T cells fell as age increased. Without sorted subsets, naive and antigen-experienced compartments could not be conclusively compared.

PBMCs, at least 7 million per sample, were isolated. This clonotype came up a few times. The antigen remains unidentified. Primed by a sample-barcoded 5' primer and a J-beta primer mix, a second PCR proceeded for 7 to 11 cycles. TCRdb reprocessed the 5' RACE reads with MiXCR, giving one entry per CDR3 protein. The sample has around 620,000 distinct CDR3 sequences, 25% to 30% seen once. Sequencing input: blood. The TCR was taken from a woman between 65 and 79 years old in good health.

DNA of the CDR3: TGTGCCAGCAGCTTTACTCAGTTCGGGGCAGATACGCAGTATTTT. Protein: CASSFTQFGADTQYF. This sequence joins TRBV5-4 and TRBJ2-3; D is perhaps TRBD2 (5 bases). Germline loops: CDR1 SGHNT, CDR2 YYREEE (reference sequence). The CDR3 runs to 15 residues. Between the trimmed V and J ends, which lost 2 bases and 4 bases, there was a span of 14 bases.